This TCR beta chain comes out of a study of CD4 T cells in relation to SARS-CoV-2 and coronaviruses. Study summary: TCR beta CDR3s were sequenced after approximately nine-day antigen culture of PBMCs. Shared crossreactive spike epitopes were mapped to their HLA restriction.

The study's findings and limits: No donor gave both pre-pandemic and post-infection samples.

Remarks on this clone: Its antigen is not known.

TCRdb's copy holds only in-frame clones and misses some; the assay was immunoSEQ multiplex PCR. The table shows 30,000 to 40,000 clones, with 77% occurring only once. Cryopreserved PBMCs were CD4-enriched, then split into naive and memory cells. This CDR3 contains 16 residues. CDR1 is SGHAT and CDR2 is FQNNGV in the germline V gene. J gave up 0 bases and V 4 bases, and 7 bases lay outside the gene matches. Sequencing was performed on memory CD4+ T cells from PBMCs, cultured in vitro. The V and J genes are TRBV11-2 and TRBJ2-5; 8 positions match TRBD2. The source of this sequence is an adult with COVID-19. In DNA, the CDR3 is TGTGCCAGCAGCTCTGGACTAGCAGCGTACCAAGAGACCCAGTACTTC. This gives the protein CASSSGLAAYQETQYF.